A single sample is the source of the 11 T cell receptor beta chains below, sequenced in a study of blood T cells in healthy people across ages. For the second PCR, which ran for roughly 7 to 11 cycles, a sample-barcoded 5' primer and a J-beta primer mix were used. TCRdb re-called the 5' RACE reads through MiXCR, storing one row per CDR3 protein. The table includes about 1.5 million distinct CDR3 sequences, roughly 43% detected once. Sample: blood. Every receptor here comes from a woman aged 18 to 35 in good health.

The chain couples TRBV2 to TRBJ2-5; 8 positions match TRBD2. Trimming removed 6 bases from V and 1 base from J; junction bases left unmatched: 4. Germline lookup yields CDR1 SNHLY and CDR2 FYNNEI. CDR3 length equals 14 residues. In DNA form, the CDR3 reads TGTGCCAGCAGCGCTACTAGCGGCCAAGAGACCCAGTACTTC. It specifies CASSATSGQETQYF.

The chain links TRBV29-1 to TRBJ2-5, with a possible D match to TRBD2 (6 bases). Between the trimmed V and J ends, which lost 7 bases and 9 bases, there was a span of 12 bases. Germline loops: CDR1 SQVTM, CDR2 ANQGSEA. CDR3 length: 10 residues. CDR3 coding DNA: TGCAGCGCCCGCTGGGAGGCCCAGTACTTC. Its protein is CSARWEAQYF.

The chain carries TRBV9 and TRBJ2-2; maybe TRBD2 (6 bases). CDR1 is SGDLS, CDR2 YYNGEE, per germline. The CDR3 extends over 13 amino acids. V was trimmed by 3 bases and J by 5 bases, leaving 8 bases between them. Written as DNA, the CDR3 is TGTGCCAGCAGCGAAGGGAGGACCGGGGAGCTGTTTTTT. Protein: CASSEGRTGELFF.

This clonotype was recorded once. The rearrangement joins TRBV9 to TRBJ2-7; no clear D gene. V lost 0 bases and J lost 2, with 12 bases in between. CDR3 length: 15 residues. CDR1 is SGDLS and CDR2 is YYNGEE in the germline V gene. The CDR3 coding sequence is TGTGCCAGCAGCGTAGGGGCAGCTTCGACCTACGAGCAGTACTTC. This translates into CASSVGAASTYEQYF.

The rearrangement joins TRBV6-4 to TRBJ1-6; D is ambiguous. The germline CDR1 and CDR2 sequences are MRHNA and SNTAGT. The CDR3 contains 15 residues. Deletions cut 6 bases from V and 8 bases from J, with 17 bases between. The CDR3 region is CASREQWRLDSPLHF. DNA for the CDR3: TGTGCCAGCAGAGAACAGTGGCGGCTCGATTCACCCCTCCACTTT.

As to this clonotype: At one boundary the junction diverges from the germline segment, which might be a read error. V and J are TRBV7-2 and TRBJ2-3; D unresolved. CDR3 length equals 13 residues. Germline values: CDR1 SGHTA, CDR2 FQGNSA. CDR3 coding DNA: TGTGCCGGCAGCTTAGGAGCCCCAGATACGCAGTATTTT. Encoded protein: CAGSLGAPDTQYF.

This clonotype was observed once. A read error may produce the germline difference seen at one junction end. The chain employs TRBV9 and TRBJ2-4, with D perhaps TRBD2 (7 bases). The DNA end lines up better with TRBJ2-7; the J call may be wrong. Germline loops: CDR1 SGDLS, CDR2 YYNGEE. The CDR3 length is 15 residues. In DNA, the CDR3 is TGTGTCAGCAGCCCTAGGGGGGGGAACTTCTACGAGCAGTACTTC. Translation: CVSSPRGGNFYEQYF.

The table lists this clonotype with a few counts. The chain combines TRBV2 with TRBJ1-5; D call uncertain. The V gene's germline CDR1 is SNHLY and CDR2 FYNNEI. Trimming stripped 5 bases from V and 5 bases from J, with 10 bases between. The CDR3 length is 13 residues. The CDR3 spells CASSSDLYQPQHF. The CDR3 DNA is TGTGCCAGCAGTTCCGACCTTTATCAGCCCCAGCATTTT.

This clonotype appeared a few times. This chain uses TRBV7-2 with TRBJ2-1; D is uncertain. Trimming stripped 5 bases from V and 12 bases from J, with 14 bases between. Germline V gene sequence: CDR1 SGHTA, CDR2 FQGNSA. The CDR3 totals 12 residues. The CDR3 sequence is CASSTDIGRQFF. CDR3 bases: TGTGCCAGCAGCACAGATATAGGTCGGCAGTTCTTC. The full variable domain, rest sourced from reference TRBV7-2 and TRBJ2-1, is GAGVSQSPSNKVTEKGKDVELRCDPISGHTALYWYRQSLGQGLEFLIYFQGNSAPDKSGLPSDRFSAERTGGSVSTLTIQRTQQEDSAVYLCASSTDIGRQFFGPGTRLTVL.

This clonotype was counted only a few times. The V and J genes are TRBV5-1 and TRBJ1-1, with D perhaps TRBD1 (5 bases). The CDR3 runs to 15 residues. Trimming removed 1 base from V and 0 bases from J, with 10 bases in between. The germline V gene has CDR1 SGHRS and CDR2 YFSETQ. The CDR3 DNA reads TGCGCCAGCAGCTTGACTTCAGGGATGAACACTGAAGCTTTCTTT. Translated: CASSLTSGMNTEAFF.

The chain employs TRBV29-1 and TRBJ2-1, with 9 positions matching TRBD1. The ends lost 7 bases at V and 5 bases at J; junction bases unmatched: 3. Germline CDR1 and CDR2: SQVTM and ANQGSEA. The CDR3 is 12 residues long. CDR3 coding DNA: TGCAGCGGCAGGACAGGGGACAATGAGCAGTTCTTC. Amino acids: CSGRTGDNEQFF.